These 31 T cell receptor beta chains share one sample of origin, sequenced in a study of T cell responses to AZD1222 COVID-19 vaccine (dated by TCRdb to the early 2020s). The time point label for this specimen denotes: baseline before first vaccination. To prepare the library, the immunoSEQ multiplex PCR assay was applied. Sourced from immuneACCESS, this table was stored by TCRdb with only in-frame sequences that have V and J called. A share of the clones is absent; for the studies checked, an unresolved V gene accounts for under half, and the remainder has no known explanation. The sample includes approximately 160,000 clones, with less than 95% observed a single time. The ten largest account for approximately 4.7% of the sample. The material sequenced was peripheral blood, taken on day 0 of AZD1222 vaccination. These receptor sequences come from an adult in good health.

Note on this clone: Mismatch with germline at one junction end may stem from a read error. This chain joins TRBV11-3 and TRBJ2-5; 9 nucleotides match TRBD1. The CDR3 contains 15 residues. The germline CDR1 and CDR2 sequences are SGHNT and YENEEA. CDR3 sequence (DNA): TGTGCCAGCAGCATAGACGACAGGGGGCAAGAGACCCAGTACTTC. Translating gives CASSIDDRGQETQYF.

V and J are TRBV12-5 and TRBJ2-5; D possibly corresponds to TRBD1 (5 bases). The CDR3 consists of 13 residues. CDR1 is LGHNT, CDR2 FRNRAP, per germline. The V and J ends lost 2 bases and 4 bases respectively, with 8 bases between them. The CDR3 reads CASGLSGLETQYF. The CDR3 region has the DNA TGTGCTAGTGGTTTGTCAGGGTTAGAGACCCAGTACTTC. Supplemented by reference TRBV12-5 and TRBJ2-5, the full variable domain reads DARVTQTPRHKVTEMGQEVTMRCQPILGHNTVFWYRQTMMQGLELLAYFRNRAPLDDSGMPKDRFSAEMPDATLATLKIQPSEPRDSAVYFCASGLSGLETQYFGPGTRLLVL.

The rearrangement links TRBV6-5 to TRBJ1-3; 7 positions match TRBD1. The CDR3 runs to 16 residues. Germline CDR1 and CDR2: MNHEY and SVGAGI. Trimming at V came to 2 bases and at J to 1 base, leaving 5 bases not matched to a gene. The CDR3 here is CASSYIRGQSGNTIYF. CDR3 bases: TGTGCCAGCAGTTACATAAGGGGACAGTCTGGAAACACCATATATTTT.

This clone has a single count. The CDR3: CASSGRSNEQFF. Written as DNA, the CDR3 is TGTGCCAGCAGTGGGCGGTCGAATGAGCAGTTCTTC. The chain links TRBV2 to TRBJ2-1; no clear D. The CDR3 contains 12 residues. Trimming took 4 bases from V and 7 from J, leaving 8 bases between them. Germline CDR1 SNHLY, CDR2 FYNNEI.

The chain recombines TRBV11-3 with TRBJ2-1, with TRBD2 as a possible D gene (6 bases). The CDR3 runs 14 residues. The germline gives CDR1 SGHNT, CDR2 YENEEA. V lost 2 bases and J lost 9, with 14 bases in between. The CDR3 nucleotides are TGTGCCAGCAGCTTAACCGGGAGCGGCATTGAGCAGTTCTTC. It yields the protein CASSLTGSGIEQFF. Combining the CDR3 with reference TRBV11-3 and TRBJ2-1 gives the whole variable domain EAGVVQSPRYKIIEKKQPVAFWCNPISGHNTLYWYLQNLGQGPELLIRYENEEAVDDSQLPKDRFSAERLKGVDSTLKIQPAELGDSAVYLCASSLTGSGIEQFFGPGTRLTVL.

The rearrangement links TRBV14 to TRBJ2-5, with no clear D. Trimming left V 5 bases short and J 5 bases short, with 6 bases between. The CDR3 is 11 amino acids. Germline CDR1 is SGHDN and CDR2 is FVKESK. The CDR3 is CASSVRETQYF. The CDR3 nucleotides are TGTGCCAGCAGCGTACGTGAGACCCAGTACTTC. Complete variable domain (other parts from reference TRBV14 and TRBJ2-5): EAGVTQFPSHSVIEKGQTVTLRCDPISGHDNLYWYRRVMGKEIKFLLHFVKESKQDESGMPNNRFLAERTGGTYSTLKVQPAELEDSGVYFCASSVRETQYFGPGTRLLVL.

V is TRBV3-1 (or the pseudogene TRBV3-2) and J is TRBJ2-6; D not certain. Germline CDR1 and CDR2: LGHDT and YNNKEL (reference sequence). The V and J ends lost 4 bases and 0 bases respectively, with 16 bases between them. This CDR3 region has 18 residues. For the CDR3, the DNA is TGTGCCAGCAGCCCCAGCCTCCGAAGAAGCTCTGGGGCCAACGTCCTGACTTTC. Its protein is CASSPSLRRSSGANVLTF.

The gene calls are TRBV28 and TRBJ2-7; TRBD2 matches at 8 bases. With 10 bases clipped from V and 0 bases from J, the junction kept 17 bases outside the gene matches. Germline CDR1 is MDHEN and CDR2 is SYDVKM. This CDR3 has 17 amino acids. The CDR3 DNA is TGTGCCACCGCAGGAGGCCTGACTAGCGTCCTCTCCTACGAGCAGTACTTC. Protein: CATAGGLTSVLSYEQYF.

This rearrangement joins TRBV7-2 to TRBJ2-5; D not certain. Per germline, CDR1 SGHTA and CDR2 FQGNSA. The CDR3 is 13 residues long. V was pared by 0 bases and J by 10 bases, with 12 bases between. CDR3 coding DNA: TGTGCCAGCAGCTTAGCGACCGTGGCATTCCAGTACTTC. Its translation: CASSLATVAFQYF.

This chain uses TRBV4-3 with TRBJ2-3; perhaps TRBD2 as D (5 bases). Between the trimmed V and J ends, which lost 4 bases and 4 bases, there was a span of 12 bases. The CDR3 consists of 14 residues. CDR1 and CDR2 (germline): LGHNA, YSLEER. Here the CDR3 DNA reads TGCGCCAGCAGCCCTGAGGCGGGCGCAGATACGCAGTATTTT. Residues: CASSPEAGADTQYF.

The chain employs TRBV19 and TRBJ1-2; 8 nucleotides agree with TRBD1. In germline, CDR1 is LNHDA, CDR2 SQIVND (reference sequence). V dropped 4 bases and J dropped 2; count of bases not matched to a gene: 3. This CDR3 region has 14 residues. The CDR3 reads CASSTTGANYGYTF. CDR3 DNA: TGTGCCAGTAGTACGACAGGGGCCAACTATGGCTACACCTTC.

The chain links TRBV28 to TRBJ2-7; D is possibly TRBD2 (7 bases). The ends were cut back, 5 bases at V and 0 bases at J, with 14 bases in the middle. CDR3 length: 15 residues. From germline, CDR1 is MDHEN and CDR2 SYDVKM. For the CDR3, the DNA is TGTGCCAGCAGTACTGGGGGGGCGAGCTCCTACGAGCAGTACTTC. This sequence encodes CASSTGGASSYEQYF.

V is TRBV7-6 and J is TRBJ2-7; 12 bases line up with TRBD2. The CDR3 covers 17 residues. Germline CDR1 is SGHVS and CDR2 is FNYEAQ. Germline trimming cut 5 bases from V and 0 bases from J; bases unmatched to any gene: 8. CDR3 loop: CASSIWRLAGDSYEQYF. The CDR3 bases are TGTGCCAGCAGCATATGGAGACTAGCGGGAGACTCCTACGAGCAGTACTTC.

This clone was recorded only once. The chain couples TRBV6-5 to TRBJ2-1; D ambiguous. The CDR3 runs to 13 residues. Germline V CDR1 and CDR2: MNHEY, SVGAGI. V lost 6 bases and J 2 bases, leaving 8 bases between the germline ends. CDR3 loop: CASSTGPYNEQFF. The CDR3 region has the DNA TGTGCCAGCAGCACCGGACCCTACAATGAGCAGTTCTTC.

V gene TRBV28 combines with J gene TRBJ2-7; no clear D gene. CDR3 size: 12 residues. V was clipped by 6 bases and J by 6 bases, with 12 bases between them. CDR1 is MDHEN, CDR2 SYDVKM, per germline. The CDR3 bases are TGTGCCAGCAGGCTGAGAACCTCCGAGCAGTACTTC. Its translation: CASRLRTSEQYF.

V and J are TRBV30 and TRBJ1-5; D gene uncertain. The CDR3 length is 15 residues. Germline CDR1 is GTSNPN and CDR2 is SVGIG (reference sequence). The germline V and J ends were trimmed by 2 bases and 2 bases, with 13 bases remaining between them. The CDR3 protein is CAWSLGLGGNQPQHF. In nucleotides, the CDR3 is TGTGCCTGGAGTCTAGGACTTGGGGGCAATCAGCCCCAGCATTTT.

DNA for the CDR3: TGTGCCTGGAGAGGACACGAGCAGTACTTC. Its translation is CAWRGHEQYF. The chain joins TRBV30 to TRBJ2-7, with no clear D. Germline V gives CDR1 GTSNPN, CDR2 SVGIG (reference sequence). Deletions cut 3 bases from V and 5 bases from J, with 5 bases between. This CDR3 has 10 residues.

The chain has TRBV7-8 and TRBJ2-1; D may match TRBD1 or TRBD2 (5 bases each). Germline V lookup: CDR1 SGHVS, CDR2 FQNEAQ. Trimming left V 3 bases short and J 7 bases short, with 10 bases between. This CDR3 has 13 amino acids. CDR3 sequence reads: CASSLGELNEQFF. Here the CDR3 DNA reads TGTGCCAGCAGCTTGGGGGAGTTAAATGAGCAGTTCTTC. The variable domain in full, with the rest retrieved from reference TRBV7-8 and TRBJ2-1, is GAGVSQSPRYKVAKRGQDVALRCDPISGHVSLFWYQQALGQGPEFLTYFQNEAQLDKSGLPSDRFFAERPEGSVSTLKIQRTQQEDSAVYLCASSLGELNEQFFGPGTRLTVL.

The chain couples TRBV5-5 to TRBJ1-6, with D tentatively TRBD1 (6 bases). CDR3 length: 14 residues. Germline V gene data show CDR1 as SGHKS and CDR2 as YYEKEE (reference sequence). The ends were cut back, 7 bases at V and 5 bases at J, with 13 bases in the middle. CDR3 sequence: CASDLGGNNSPLHF. As DNA, the CDR3 is TGTGCCAGCGATCTAGGGGGGAATAATTCACCCCTCCACTTT.

The chain joins TRBV2 to TRBJ1-1; weak D call: TRBD1 (5 bases). Trimming cost V 9 bases and J 5 bases, with 13 bases left between them. Germline CDR1 is SNHLY and CDR2 is FYNNEI. The CDR3 is 12 amino acids. CDR3 sequence reads: CARGGGRTEAFF. CDR3 coding DNA: TGTGCCAGAGGCGGGGGTCGGACTGAAGCTTTCTTT.

V and J are TRBV5-1 and TRBJ2-5; 7 bases agree with TRBD1. After removal of 3 bases from V and 3 bases from J, the junction contained 5 bases not matched to a gene. Germline loops: CDR1 SGHRS, CDR2 YFSETQ. The CDR3 consists of 14 residues. The DNA for the CDR3 is TGCGCCAGCAGCTCCCAAACAGGGGAAGAGACCCAGTACTTC. Translation: CASSSQTGEETQYF.

The V and J genes are TRBV28 and TRBJ1-6, with no clear D. This CDR3 has 12 amino acids. Between the trimmed V and J ends, which lost 3 bases and 14 bases, there was a span of 11 bases. CDR1 and CDR2 (germline): MDHEN, SYDVKM. The CDR3 coding sequence is TGTGCCAGCAGTTTGCGTACCGAGTCCCTCCACTTT. Encoded protein: CASSLRTESLHF.

The chain is built from TRBV2 and TRBJ2-7; 7 nucleotides align to TRBD1. Germline V gene lookup returns CDR1 SNHLY and CDR2 FYNNEI. The J segment lost 6 bases and the V segment lost 7 bases, leaving 12 bases of the junction unmatched. The length of the CDR3 is 14 residues. This chain's CDR3 is CASTPRTGQPEQYF. DNA for the CDR3: TGTGCCAGCACCCCCCGGACGGGACAGCCCGAGCAGTACTTC. Combining the CDR3 with reference TRBV2 and TRBJ2-7 gives the whole variable domain EPEVTQTPSHQVTQMGQEVILRCVPISNHLYFYWYRQILGQKVEFLVSFYNNEISEKSEIFDDQFSVERPDGSNFTLKIRSTKLEDSAMYFCASTPRTGQPEQYFGPGTRLTVT.

The J gene is TRBJ2-1, the V gene TRBV5-4; perhaps TRBD2 as D (6 bases). CDR3 size: 14 residues. The germline CDR1 and CDR2 sequences are SGHNT and YYREEE (reference sequence). Trimming stripped 0 bases from V and 5 bases from J, with 9 bases between. The CDR3 loop is CASSLAGAHNEQFF. CDR3 nucleotide sequence: TGTGCCAGCAGCTTGGCGGGAGCCCACAATGAGCAGTTCTTC.

The rearrangement uses TRBV9 and TRBJ2-2; possible D gene TRBD1, 6 bases. CDR1 is SGDLS, CDR2 YYNGEE, per germline. The germline V and J ends were trimmed by 3 bases and 1 base, with 10 bases remaining between them. The CDR3 runs to 15 residues. For the CDR3, the DNA is TGTGCCAGCAGCGGGATACAGGGGAACACCGGGGAGCTGTTTTTT. It translates to CASSGIQGNTGELFF.

This clone was counted once. The V and J genes are TRBV6-5 and TRBJ2-5; 8 bases match TRBD2. Germline V gene lookup returns CDR1 MNHEY and CDR2 SVGAGI. The trim removed 10 bases at V and 5 bases at J, leaving 12 bases unmatched. The CDR3 has 14 amino acids. The CDR3 here is CATLRRGAGETQYF. Here the CDR3 DNA reads TGTGCCACCCTACGGCGGGGGGCAGGGGAGACCCAGTACTTC.

J is TRBJ2-7 and V is TRBV27, with TRBD2 identical over 11 bases. This CDR3 contains 19 residues. J gave up 2 bases and V 4 bases, and 16 bases lay outside the gene matches. Germline assignment: CDR1 MNHEY and CDR2 SMNVEV (reference sequence). The CDR3 spells CASSSPLPTSGSTPYEQYF. The CDR3 DNA reads as TGTGCCAGCAGTTCCCCCCTCCCTACTAGCGGGAGTACCCCCTACGAGCAGTACTTC.

This chain joins TRBV2 and TRBJ2-2; no definite D call. CDR1 is SNHLY and CDR2 is FYNNEI in the germline V gene. The V gene lost 7 bases and the J gene lost 1 base, with 10 bases spanning the gap. The CDR3 is made up of 14 amino acids. DNA of the CDR3: TGTGCCAGCACCCCCAGCGAGAACACCGGGGAGCTGTTTTTT. Translation gives CASTPSENTGELFF.

The CDR3 here is CASSRGTGTAREYTF. The CDR3 bases are TGTGCCAGCAGCCGGGGAACAGGGACGGCCCGCGAATACACCTTC. V and J are TRBV3-1 (or the pseudogene TRBV3-2) and TRBJ1-2, with a possible D match to TRBD1 (6 bases). The V end lost 4 bases, the J end lost 11 bases, and 23 bases lay between the germline ends. Germline CDR1 is LGHDT and CDR2 is YNNKEL (reference sequence). The CDR3 is 15 amino acids.

The chain employs TRBV7-2 and TRBJ2-7, with 14 bases identical to TRBD2. Unmatched junction bases numbered 7, after V lost 0 bases and J lost 6 bases. This CDR3 is 17 amino acids long. Germline V gives CDR1 SGHTA, CDR2 FQGNSA. The CDR3 region has the DNA TGTGCCAGCAGCTTAGCACTCCCGGGACTAGCGGGAGCCGAGCAGTACTTC. Translation gives CASSLALPGLAGAEQYF. Full variable domain (rest looked up from reference TRBV7-2 and TRBJ2-7): GAGVSQSPSNKVTEKGKDVELRCDPISGHTALYWYRQSLGQGLEFLIYFQGNSAPDKSGLPSDRFSAERTGGSVSTLTIQRTQQEDSAVYLCASSLALPGLAGAEQYFGPGTRLTVT.

The chain combines TRBV30 with TRBJ2-1, with 7 nucleotides matching TRBD2. Germline V gene sequence: CDR1 GTSNPN, CDR2 SVGIG (reference sequence). V was clipped by 0 bases and J by 1 base; unmatched bases: 3. The CDR3 sequence is 15 residues long. DNA of the CDR3: TGTGCCTGGAGTGTAAGGCGGGGGTCCTACAATGAGCAGTTCTTC. Its protein is CAWSVRRGSYNEQFF.